The 25 T cell receptor beta chains below come from one sample, sequenced in a study of cytomegalovirus exposure and HLA in healthy donors. PCR used 60 Vbeta primers and 13 Jbeta primers. Sequenced by immunoSEQ multiplex PCR; TCRdb stores in-frame clones only, minus some. The data hold more than 95,000 clones, with over 80% observed a single time. The specimen was PBMCs. The receptor set was obtained from a man aged 18 to 30 in good health and CMV-seronegative.

The genes are TRBV28 and TRBJ2-7, with D possibly TRBD2 on 6 matching bases. The V end lost 10 bases, the J end lost 4 bases, and 17 bases lay between the germline ends. CDR3 length equals 13 residues. Germline CDR1 MDHEN, CDR2 SYDVKM. CDR3 coding DNA: TGTGCCACCTTAGCGGCGACCCTATACGAGCAGTACTTC. It translates to CATLAATLYEQYF.

The chain employs TRBV28 and TRBJ1-1; D is uncertain. The CDR3 spans 11 residues. V gave up 7 bases and J gave up 3 bases, with 6 bases separating them. The germline V gene has CDR1 MDHEN and CDR2 SYDVKM. The CDR3 loop reads CASTYDTEAFF. Here the CDR3 DNA reads TGTGCCAGCACCTACGACACTGAAGCTTTCTTT. Full variable domain (missing parts from reference TRBV28 and TRBJ1-1): DVKVTQSSRYLVKRTGEKVFLECVQDMDHENMFWYRQDPGLGLRLIYFSYDVKMKEKGDIPEGYSVSREKKERFSLILESASTNQTSMYLCASTYDTEAFFGQGTRLTVV.

V gene TRBV5-4 combines with J gene TRBJ1-2, with 7 bases matching TRBD1. V was clipped by 6 bases and J by 8 bases; unmatched bases: 10. The V gene's germline CDR1 is SGHNT and CDR2 YYREEE (reference sequence). This CDR3 has 13 residues. The CDR3 DNA reads as TGTGCCAGCAACAAAGACAGGGAACGCGGCTACACCTTC. Translated: CASNKDRERGYTF.

This clone was recorded once. V gene TRBV7-2 combines with J gene TRBJ1-2, with 9 bases that match TRBD1. In germline, CDR1 is SGHTA, CDR2 FQGNSA. V gave up 5 bases and J gave up 4 bases; unmatched junction bases: 5. The CDR3 runs to 14 residues. This CDR3 is CASSRDRAFYGYTF. The CDR3 DNA reads as TGTGCCAGCAGCCGGGACAGGGCCTTCTATGGCTACACCTTC.

The chain couples TRBV5-1 to TRBJ2-7; the D gene is possibly TRBD1 (6 bases). Deletions cut 4 bases from V and 2 bases from J, with 13 bases between. The CDR3 spans 14 residues. Germline lookup yields CDR1 SGHRS and CDR2 YFSETQ. Here the CDR3 reads CASSGQLGTYEQYF. The DNA for the CDR3 is TGCGCCAGCAGCGGACAGCTCGGAACCTACGAGCAGTACTTC.

This rearrangement joins TRBV9 to TRBJ1-1, with 9 nucleotides matching TRBD1. The CDR3 extends over 17 amino acids. The junction had 7 bases not matched to a gene; V was cut back by 0 bases and J by 1 base. Germline V lookup: CDR1 SGDLS, CDR2 YYNGEE. CDR3 DNA sequence: TGTGCCAGCAGCGTAGAGGACAGGGGATTCCGGAACACTGAAGCTTTCTTT. This translates into CASSVEDRGFRNTEAFF. Drawing the rest from reference TRBV9 and TRBJ1-1, the complete variable domain is DSGVTQTPKHLITATGQRVTLRCSPRSGDLSVYWYQQSLDQGLQFLIQYYNGEERAKGNILERFSAQQFPDLHSELNLSSLELGDSALYFCASSVEDRGFRNTEAFFGQGTRLTVV.

The chain carries TRBV6-1 and TRBJ2-7; 11 bases align to TRBD1. Germline CDR1 is MNHNS and CDR2 is SASEGT. The CDR3 consists of 14 residues. Germline trimming cut 6 bases from V and 3 bases from J; bases unmatched to any gene: 4. Written as DNA, the CDR3 is TGTGCCAGCAGCTTCGGGACAGGGGGCTACGAGCAGTACTTC. Translation gives CASSFGTGGYEQYF.

CDR3 in DNA: TGTGCCAGCAGTACACCAGGGGGCGTGACGAGGGGCTACACCTTC. This codes for CASSTPGGVTRGYTF. V gene TRBV6-5 combines with J gene TRBJ1-2; 8 bases agree with TRBD1. CDR3 length: 15 amino acids. After removal of 5 bases from V and 8 bases from J, the junction contained 13 bases not matched to a gene. Germline values: CDR1 MNHEY, CDR2 SVGAGI.

This clone was seen more than once but under ten times. The DNA for the CDR3 is TGTGCCAGCAGTTTGAGCAGGGCTGGGGGGAATGAAAAACTGTTTTTT. Its protein product is CASSLSRAGGNEKLFF. This sequence joins TRBV28 and TRBJ1-4; D is perhaps TRBD1 (5 bases). CDR3 length: 16 amino acids. The ends were cut back, 3 bases at V and 5 bases at J, with 16 bases in the middle. Germline V gene data show CDR1 as MDHEN and CDR2 as SYDVKM.

This chain uses TRBV28 with TRBJ2-3, with TRBD2 matching 7 bases. This CDR3 is built from 16 residues. Germline V gives CDR1 MDHEN, CDR2 SYDVKM. The junction had 12 bases not matched to a gene; V was cut back by 5 bases and J by 4 bases. The CDR3 is CASSTQTSPFSDTQYF. The CDR3 bases are TGTGCCAGCAGTACCCAGACTAGCCCTTTCTCAGATACGCAGTATTTT.

V gene TRBV11-2 combines with J gene TRBJ2-1; 7 bases fit TRBD1. V shed 1 base and J 5 bases; nucleotides not matched to a gene: 5. Germline loops: CDR1 SGHAT, CDR2 FQNNGV. This CDR3 contains 15 residues. The CDR3 nucleotides read TGTGCCAGCAGCTTAGTCCGGGACAGTAACAATGAGCAGTTCTTC. This gives the protein CASSLVRDSNNEQFF.

The rearrangement uses TRBV10-3 and TRBJ2-7; D might be TRBD1 (6 bases). V dropped 8 bases and J dropped 3 bases, with 8 bases sitting between them. The CDR3 covers 11 residues. The germline gives CDR1 ENHRY, CDR2 SYGVKD. The CDR3 bases are TGTGCCATCGCAGGGGTCTACGAGCAGTACTTC. Its protein is CAIAGVYEQYF.

This rearrangement joins TRBV19 to TRBJ1-1; 7 nucleotides align to TRBD1. The CDR3 is made up of 17 amino acids. Germline lookup yields CDR1 LNHDA and CDR2 SQIVND (reference sequence). V was pared by 6 bases and J by 10 bases, with 23 bases of the junction left unmatched. CDR3 in amino acids: CASRLGTAAHNRKSAFF. DNA for the CDR3: TGTGCCAGTAGGCTCGGGACAGCCGCGCATAACCGAAAATCAGCTTTCTTT. Combining the CDR3 with reference TRBV19 and TRBJ1-1 gives the whole variable domain DGGITQSPKYLFRKEGQNVTLSCEQNLNHDAMYWYRQDPGQGLRLIYYSQIVNDFQKGDIAEGYSVSREKKESFPLTVTSAQKNPTAFYLCASRLGTAAHNRKSAFFGQGTRLTVV.

The gene calls are TRBV29-1 and TRBJ2-4; no clear D gene. The germline gives CDR1 SQVTM, CDR2 ANQGSEA. This CDR3 contains 13 residues. The V end was cut by 0 bases, the J end by 2 bases, with 5 bases between. CDR3 sequence: CSVEDKSKNIQYF. The CDR3 bases are TGCAGCGTTGAAGACAAATCCAAAAACATTCAGTACTTC.

This clone was seen a handful of times. The chain couples TRBV28 to TRBJ2-7; 8 nucleotides align to TRBD2. V dropped 3 bases and J dropped 4; count of bases not matched to a gene: 8. Germline CDR1 reads MDHEN; CDR2 reads SYDVKM. CDR3 length: 15 amino acids. For the CDR3, the DNA is TGTGCCAGCAGTTTTATCTCGGCGGGAGGATACGAGCAGTACTTC. Protein: CASSFISAGGYEQYF.

V is TRBV4-1 and J is TRBJ1-3; the D gene is possibly TRBD1 (5 bases). The ends were cut back, 0 bases at V and 0 bases at J, with 18 bases in the middle. The CDR3 sequence is 19 residues long. CDR1 is MGHRA, CDR2 YSYEKL, per germline. The CDR3 is CASSQDHTRGVNSGNTIYF. CDR3 nucleotides: TGCGCCAGCAGCCAAGATCACACGCGGGGGGTCAACTCTGGAAACACCATATATTTT.

The chain is built from TRBV4-1 and TRBJ2-2, with 8 bases matching TRBD2. Germline lookup yields CDR1 MGHRA and CDR2 YSYEKL. V was pared by 0 bases and J by 4 bases, with 7 bases of the junction left unmatched. The CDR3 consists of 17 residues. The chain's CDR3 is CASSQEKQREFTGELFF. The CDR3 region has the DNA TGCGCCAGCAGCCAAGAGAAGCAGCGGGAGTTCACCGGGGAGCTGTTTTTT.

This clone was counted once. The chain carries TRBV19 and TRBJ1-1, with a possible D match to TRBD1 (6 bases). The length of the CDR3 is 16 residues. Germline V CDR1 and CDR2: LNHDA, SQIVND (reference sequence). The V gene lost 2 bases and the J gene lost 2 bases, with 15 bases spanning the gap. CDR3 DNA: TGTGCCAGTAGTATAAGGGGGGGCCGCTCTAACACTGAAGCTTTCTTT. Its translation: CASSIRGGRSNTEAFF.

The rearrangement uses TRBV9 and TRBJ2-1; D uncertain. Trimming removed 1 base from V and 0 bases from J, with 8 bases in between. The CDR3 is 15 amino acids. CDR1 is SGDLS, CDR2 YYNGEE, per germline. CDR3 sequence (DNA): TGTGCCAGCAGCGTATGGCGGAGCTCCTACAATGAGCAGTTCTTC. This codes for CASSVWRSSYNEQFF.

The rearrangement joins TRBV19 to TRBJ2-7, with 7 bases fitting TRBD2. Germline trimming cut 10 bases from V and 7 bases from J; bases unmatched to any gene: 16. Germline V gene lookup returns CDR1 LNHDA and CDR2 SQIVND (reference sequence). The CDR3 has 14 residues. CDR3 nucleotides: TGTGCCACCAGGAGCGGGAAGGGGCTGGGTGAGCAGTACTTC. It translates to CATRSGKGLGEQYF. Supplemented by reference TRBV19 and TRBJ2-7, the full variable domain reads DGGITQSPKYLFRKEGQNVTLSCEQNLNHDAMYWYRQDPGQGLRLIYYSQIVNDFQKGDIAEGYSVSREKKESFPLTVTSAQKNPTAFYLCATRSGKGLGEQYFGPGTRLTVT.

The chain has TRBV4-1 and TRBJ1-2; TRBD1 matches 9 bases. Germline V gene sequence: CDR1 MGHRA, CDR2 YSYEKL. This CDR3 comprises 15 residues. The V segment lost 0 bases and the J segment 5 bases; nucleotides outside the gene matches: 4. The CDR3 DNA sequence: TGCGCCAGCAGCCAAGAACAGGGGGCCTCGTATGGCTACACCTTC. This encodes CASSQEQGASYGYTF.

The rearrangement joins TRBV10-3 to TRBJ2-1; TRBD2 matches at 9 bases. The V segment lost 7 bases and the J segment 6 bases; nucleotides outside the gene matches: 4. The CDR3 has 13 residues. CDR1 and CDR2 (germline): ENHRY, SYGVKD. CDR3 sequence: CAITGGRANEQFF. For the CDR3, the DNA is TGTGCCATCACTGGCGGGAGGGCCAATGAGCAGTTCTTC.

The chain recombines TRBV5-4 with TRBJ1-1, with D possibly being TRBD1 (5 bases). Germline lookup yields CDR1 SGHNT and CDR2 YYREEE (reference sequence). The length of the CDR3 is 15 residues. Trimming removed 4 bases from V and 4 bases from J, with 17 bases in between. CDR3 region: CASSPPGGGGTEAFF. DNA for the CDR3: TGTGCCAGCAGCCCCCCGGGGGGTGGGGGCACTGAAGCTTTCTTT.

The chain employs TRBV9 and TRBJ2-7, with a possible D match to TRBD1 (5 bases). This CDR3 is built from 13 residues. V was cut by 0 bases and J by 7 bases, with 11 bases left in between. Looked up from germline, CDR1 is SGDLS and CDR2 is YYNGEE. The chain's CDR3 is CASSVEQGREQYF. In DNA, the CDR3 is TGTGCCAGCAGCGTAGAGCAGGGTCGAGAGCAGTACTTC. The full variable domain, with the rest looked up from reference TRBV9 and TRBJ2-7, is DSGVTQTPKHLITATGQRVTLRCSPRSGDLSVYWYQQSLDQGLQFLIQYYNGEERAKGNILERFSAQQFPDLHSELNLSSLELGDSALYFCASSVEQGREQYFGPGTRLTVT.

The chain employs TRBV5-6 and TRBJ2-7; D not resolved. The CDR3 is 16 amino acids. Trimming stripped 4 bases from V and 2 bases from J, with 19 bases between. Germline V gene data show CDR1 as SGHDT and CDR2 as YYEEEE. The DNA for the CDR3 is TGTGCCAGCAGCCCGGTCCCCACGTCCTCGCCCTACGAGCAGTACTTC. Translation: CASSPVPTSSPYEQYF.